This entry lists 17 T cell receptor beta chains sequenced from one sample in a study of CD8+ T cells in alopecia areata. cDNA serving as the sequencing template came from extracted, reverse transcribed RNA. Clones were sequenced by immunoSEQ multiplex PCR, and TCRdb holds only the in-frame ones, with some missing. Of around 70,000 clones in the sample, approximately 28% were seen once. The treatment here: oral pan-JAK inhibitor, 5-10 mg twice daily. Sample: CD8+ T cells sorted from blood, taken at week 4, from a patient treated with tofacitinib. The receptors shown here come from a human donor with alopecia areata.

V usage is TRBV30 and J usage is TRBJ1-3; D uncertain. This CDR3 is 13 amino acids long. CDR1 and CDR2 (germline): GTSNPN, SVGIG (reference sequence). The V end lost 1 base, the J end lost 0 bases, and 4 bases lay between the germline ends. CDR3 in amino acids: CAWSDSSGNTIYF. CDR3 bases: TGTGCCTGGAGTGATAGCTCTGGAAACACCATATATTTT. Full variable domain (missing parts from reference TRBV30 and TRBJ1-3): SQTIHQWPATLVQPVGSPLSLECTVEGTSNPNLYWYRQAAGRGLQLLFYSVGIGQISSEVPQNLSASRPQDRQFILSSKKLLLSDSGFYLCAWSDSSGNTIYFGEGSWLTVV.

This clone was picked up many times. This chain connects TRBV7-2 to TRBJ2-1, with a tentative D call TRBD2 (5 bases). The CDR3 spans 11 residues. V was pared by 4 bases and J by 9 bases, with 7 bases between. Per the germline V gene, CDR1 is SGHTA and CDR2 is FQGNSA. The CDR3 DNA follows: TGTGCCAGCAGCTCTACTAGTGAGCAGTTCTTC. Translation: CASSSTSEQFF.

This clone was picked up a small number of times. This sequence joins TRBV29-1 and TRBJ2-1; 10 nucleotides agree with TRBD2. After removal of 6 bases from V and 6 bases from J, the junction contained 8 bases not matched to a gene. The CDR3 sequence is 14 residues long. Germline lookup yields CDR1 SQVTM and CDR2 ANQGSEA. The CDR3 DNA is TGCAGCGTCCCAGGGACTAGCGCCTTCAATGAGCAGTTCTTC. Amino acid sequence: CSVPGTSAFNEQFF.

The CDR3 loop reads CASSQQGYEQYF. DNA for the CDR3: TGTGCCAGCAGCCAACAGGGCTACGAGCAGTACTTC. The rearrangement links TRBV25-1 to TRBJ2-7; TRBD1 is a possible D gene (6 bases). Trimming removed 6 bases from V and 3 bases from J, with 9 bases in between. CDR1 and CDR2 from the germline V gene are MGHDK and SYGVNS. The CDR3 consists of 12 residues.

The CDR3 bases are TGCAGCGTAGGGGGGAGCACAGATACGCAGTATTTT. Residues: CSVGGSTDTQYF. The V call is TRBV29-1, the J call TRBJ2-3; possibly TRBD1 or TRBD2 for D (6 bases each). Between the trimmed V and J ends, which lost 6 bases and 0 bases, there was a span of 7 bases. Germline CDR1 and CDR2: SQVTM and ANQGSEA. This CDR3 comprises 12 residues.

This chain links TRBV30 with TRBJ2-1, with D maybe TRBD1 (7 bases). Germline V gives CDR1 GTSNPN, CDR2 SVGIG (reference sequence). The CDR3 is made up of 14 amino acids. The V and J ends lost 1 base and 8 bases respectively, with 15 bases between them. The CDR3 sequence is CAWSASSRGDEQFF. The CDR3 coding sequence is TGTGCCTGGAGTGCCTCCTCCAGGGGGGATGAGCAGTTCTTC.

The chain joins TRBV4-3 to TRBJ2-5, with 8 nucleotides matching TRBD2. Trimming took 1 base from V and 5 from J; bases not matched to a gene: 12. The CDR3 has 17 residues. The germline V gene has CDR1 LGHNA and CDR2 YSLEER. CDR3 region: CASSQGSSGSPHETQYF. The CDR3 coding sequence is TGCGCCAGCAGCCAAGGGTCCAGCGGGAGCCCGCACGAGACCCAGTACTTC.

This clone was detected a few times. The rearrangement links TRBV11-2 to TRBJ2-3, with D perhaps TRBD2 (6 bases). The germline V gene encodes CDR1 SGHAT and CDR2 FQNNGV. V lost 9 bases, J lost 4 bases, and 14 bases lay in between. The CDR3 loop spans 13 amino acids. The CDR3 region is CASPGEPPDTQYF. DNA of the CDR3: TGTGCCAGTCCGGGAGAACCTCCAGATACGCAGTATTTT.

This clone appeared a few times. Other DNA sequences in this sample translate to the same CDR3. This rearrangement joins TRBV29-1 to TRBJ2-2; D ambiguous. Germline V gives CDR1 SQVTM, CDR2 ANQGSEA. The V and J ends lost 5 bases and 1 base respectively, with 5 bases between them. CDR3 length equals 12 residues. The CDR3 DNA reads as TGCAGCGTTTTGGGGAACACCGGGGAGCTGTTTTTT. Translated, it gives CSVLGNTGELFF.

This clone came up a few times. This chain uses TRBV29-1 with TRBJ2-7; TRBD2 matches 8 bases. The CDR3 has 13 amino acids. CDR1 is SQVTM and CDR2 is ANQGSEA in the germline V gene. V lost 7 bases to trimming and J lost 2 bases; unmatched junction nucleotides: 7. In DNA, the CDR3 is TGCAGCGCCTCCGGGACTAGGGCCTACGAGCAGTACTTC. Residues: CSASGTRAYEQYF.

The chain joins TRBV14 to TRBJ2-4; D is possibly TRBD2 (6 bases). Germline V CDR1 and CDR2: SGHDN, FVKESK. The CDR3 loop spans 16 amino acids. The V end was cut by 1 base, the J end by 0 bases, with 10 bases between. The CDR3 is CASSQASDLAKNIQYF. CDR3 DNA sequence: TGTGCCAGCAGCCAAGCTAGCGACTTAGCCAAAAACATTCAGTACTTC. The whole variable domain, filled in from reference TRBV14 and TRBJ2-4, reads EAGVTQFPSHSVIEKGQTVTLRCDPISGHDNLYWYRRVMGKEIKFLLHFVKESKQDESGMPNNRFLAERTGGTYSTLKVQPAELEDSGVYFCASSQASDLAKNIQYFGAGTRLSVL.

V is TRBV4-3 and J is TRBJ1-3; no definite D call. Germline CDR1 reads LGHNA; CDR2 reads YSLEER. Deletions cut 0 bases from V and 0 bases from J, with 21 bases between. The CDR3 spans 20 residues. This CDR3 reads CASSQEYGLGDSTSGNTIYF. Written as DNA, the CDR3 is TGCGCCAGCAGCCAAGAGTATGGCCTTGGAGATTCGACCTCTGGAAACACCATATATTTT.

This chain uses TRBV5-6 with TRBJ1-1; no clear D gene. CDR3 length equals 13 residues. Trimming left V 1 base short and J 8 bases short, with 12 bases between. The germline V gene has CDR1 SGHDT and CDR2 YYEEEE. The CDR3 DNA is TGTGCCAGCAGCTTGCGGGATTTCCCCGAAGCTTTCTTT. As protein: CASSLRDFPEAFF.

This chain uses TRBV14 with TRBJ1-2; perhaps TRBD1 as D (5 bases). This CDR3 spans 15 amino acids. CDR1 SGHDN and CDR2 FVKESK come from the germline V gene. Trimming stripped 2 bases from V and 6 bases from J, with 16 bases between. The CDR3 protein is CASSQNFRGSHGYTF. DNA of the CDR3: TGTGCCAGCAGCCAAAACTTTCGGGGGAGCCATGGCTACACCTTC.

The chain combines TRBV27 with TRBJ2-3; D call uncertain. In germline, CDR1 is MNHEY, CDR2 SMNVEV (reference sequence). CDR3 length: 12 amino acids. V lost 5 bases and J lost 0, with 3 bases in between. CDR3 nucleotides: TGTGCCAGCAGTCCCAGCACAGATACGCAGTATTTT. It is translated as CASSPSTDTQYF.

The chain has TRBV19 and TRBJ1-1, with D perhaps TRBD1 (5 bases). CDR1 and CDR2 from the germline V gene are LNHDA and SQIVND (reference sequence). The CDR3 sequence is 14 residues long. The V end lost 3 bases, the J end lost 4 bases, and 12 bases lay between the germline ends. CDR3 sequence reads: CASSITERGTEAFF. The CDR3 DNA reads TGTGCCAGTAGTATCACGGAGAGGGGCACTGAAGCTTTCTTT.

This clone was picked up a small number of times. This chain links TRBV30 with TRBJ2-1; 11 bases align to TRBD2. This CDR3 spans 16 amino acids. Unmatched junction bases numbered 6, after V lost 2 bases and J lost 3 bases. Per germline, CDR1 GTSNPN and CDR2 SVGIG (reference sequence). In nucleotides, the CDR3 is TGTGCCTGGAGTATCACTAGCGGGAGTAGCTACAATGAGCAGTTCTTC. Encoded protein: CAWSITSGSSYNEQFF.